Listed here are 5 T cell receptor beta chains from one sample, sequenced in a study of blood T cell repertoires in COVID-19. Here immunoSEQ multiplex PCR was the method, and the copy in TCRdb shows in-frame clones only, minus some. The sample consists of tens of thousands of clones, approximately 86% of them appearing once. Sequenced sample: peripheral blood. The source of these receptors is a man aged 80 or over with active COVID-19.

The CDR3 coding sequence is TGTGCTAGTGGTCCCGGACAGGACTTTTACCATGAGCAGTTCTTC. The encoded protein is CASGPGQDFYHEQFF. The chain has TRBV12-5 and TRBJ2-1; TRBD1 aligns across 7 bases. In germline, CDR1 is LGHNT, CDR2 FRNRAP. J lost 8 bases, V lost 5 bases, and 12 bases had no gene match. The CDR3 loop spans 15 amino acids.

The rearrangement joins TRBV7-9 to TRBJ2-5, with TRBD2 identical over 8 bases. This CDR3 contains 13 residues. Germline CDR1 is SEHNR and CDR2 is FQNEAQ (reference sequence). Trimming cost V 6 bases and J 0 bases; bases outside gene matches: 0. The CDR3 nucleotides read TGTGCCAGCAGGCGGGGGGACCAAGAGACCCAGTACTTC. It specifies CASRRGDQETQYF.

The rearrangement links TRBV7-2 to TRBJ1-2, with D tentatively TRBD1 (5 bases). Germline-derived CDR1 and CDR2 are SGHTA and FQGNSA. V gave up 5 bases and J gave up 11 bases, with 18 bases separating them. The CDR3 has 13 residues. The CDR3 sequence is CASSPPSRGGYTF. The CDR3 DNA reads as TGTGCCAGCAGCCCACCCTCGAGGGGAGGGTACACCTTC.

The chain carries TRBV10-3 and TRBJ2-7; TRBD2 agrees at 8 bases. Losses at the gene ends were 5 bases for V and 0 bases for J; bases not matched to a gene: 3. Germline CDR1 is ENHRY and CDR2 is SYGVKD. CDR3 length equals 14 residues. For the CDR3, the DNA is TGTGCCATCAGTTCCGGGACTAGCTCCTACGAGCAGTACTTC. As protein: CAISSGTSSYEQYF.

The rearrangement links TRBV27 to TRBJ1-2; D is possibly TRBD1 (5 bases). CDR3 length: 15 residues. Germline CDR1 MNHEY, CDR2 SMNVEV (reference sequence). Trimming shortened V by 5 bases and J by 0 bases, and 13 bases separated the two germline ends. The CDR3 DNA sequence: TGTGCCAGCAGTCCCCCAGGGATACCTAACTATGGCTACACCTTC. It specifies CASSPPGIPNYGYTF.